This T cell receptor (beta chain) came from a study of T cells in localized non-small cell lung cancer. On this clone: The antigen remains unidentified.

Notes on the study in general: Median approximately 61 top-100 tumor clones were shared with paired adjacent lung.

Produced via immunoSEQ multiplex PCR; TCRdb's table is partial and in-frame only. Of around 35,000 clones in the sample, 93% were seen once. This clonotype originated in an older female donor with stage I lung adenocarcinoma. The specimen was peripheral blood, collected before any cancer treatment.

The CDR3 here is CASSLASENTEAFF. The CDR3 DNA reads as TGTGCCAGCAGCTTAGCGTCCGAGAACACTGAAGCTTTCTTT. This chain links TRBV7-9 with TRBJ1-1; D gene unclear. Looked up from germline, CDR1 is SEHNR and CDR2 is FQNEAQ (reference sequence). Trimming took off 0 bases at V and 1 base at J, with 6 bases between the two ends. The CDR3 is made up of 14 amino acids.